In its sample, the clone carrying this T cell receptor (beta chain) was seen many times. The antigen is not known. This entry belongs to a study of Graves' ophthalmopathy and Graves' hyperthyroidism. TCR beta CDR3 regions were amplified from RNA transcripts. An initial RT-PCR round employing HTBI primers preceded a second-round multiplex PCR. MiXCR was run by TCRdb on the multiplex PCR reads, yielding one entry per CDR3 protein. Of about 480,000 distinct CDR3 sequences listed, approximately 15% were seen once; the top ten hold over 8%. The V segment lost 2 bases and the J segment 3 bases; nucleotides outside the gene matches: 1. This CDR3 contains 13 residues. Study results and limitations: In blood, most expanded thyroid clonotypes above 0.001 frequency were also detected. A model of 13 signatures distinguished ophthalmopathy from stable hyperthyroidism at roughly 86% sensitivity and 70% to 84% specificity.

Clinical symptoms and serum thyroxine were used for diagnosis; TRAb, thyroid ultrasound and orbital computed tomography were also relied on. The chain employs TRBV12-3 or TRBV12-4 and TRBJ2-7, with 7 bases aligning to TRBD1. The source material was blood. The receptor was derived from a woman aged 30 to 39 with Graves' ophthalmopathy. The CDR3 sequence: CASSLYRGYEQYF. DNA of the CDR3: TGTGCCAGCAGTTTATACAGGGGCTACGAGCAGTACTTC.